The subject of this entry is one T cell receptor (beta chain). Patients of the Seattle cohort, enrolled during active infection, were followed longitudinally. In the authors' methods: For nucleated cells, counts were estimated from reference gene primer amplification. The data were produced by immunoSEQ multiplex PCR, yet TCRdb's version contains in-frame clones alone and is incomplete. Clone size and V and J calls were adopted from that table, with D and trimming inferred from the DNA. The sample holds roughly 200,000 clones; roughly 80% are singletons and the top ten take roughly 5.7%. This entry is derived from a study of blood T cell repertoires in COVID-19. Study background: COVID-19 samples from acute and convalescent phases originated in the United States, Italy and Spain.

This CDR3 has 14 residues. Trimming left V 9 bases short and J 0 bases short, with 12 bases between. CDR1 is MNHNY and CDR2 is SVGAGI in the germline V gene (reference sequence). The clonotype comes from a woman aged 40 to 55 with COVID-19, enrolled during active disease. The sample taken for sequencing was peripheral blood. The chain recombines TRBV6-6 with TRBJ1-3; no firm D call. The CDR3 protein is CASGEARSGNTIYF. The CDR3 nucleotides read TGTGCCAGTGGGGAGGCTCGCTCTGGAAACACCATATATTTT.